These 23 T cell receptor beta chains originate from one sample sequenced in a study of T-cell reconstitution after alpha-beta-depleted transplantation in children. Using unique molecular identifiers, the investigators prepared the TCRbeta library. TCRdb fed the PCR reads into MiXCR, producing one record per CDR3 protein. The sample yields 450,000 to 600,000 distinct CDR3 sequences, 13% seen once. Sequences were derived from PBMCs, mostly from graft donor cells, sampled 360 days after TCRalphabeta/CD19-depleted stem cell transplant. The origin of the receptors is a male patient aged 10 to 17 who had a stem cell transplant for acute myeloid leukemia, so the T cells may come from the graft donor.

Only a few counts were recorded for this clonotype. The rearrangement joins TRBV20-1 to TRBJ2-7, with 12 bases lining up with TRBD2. The CDR3 contains 16 residues. Trimming cost V 2 bases and J 0 bases; bases outside gene matches: 5. CDR1 DFQATT and CDR2 SNEGSKA come from the germline V gene (reference sequence). The CDR3 sequence: CSARLLTSGSSYEQYF. CDR3 nucleotide sequence: TGCAGTGCTAGACTCCTGACTAGCGGGAGCTCCTACGAGCAGTACTTC.

This clonotype showed up just a few times. The rearrangement joins TRBV7-2 to TRBJ1-1; possible D gene TRBD1, 5 bases. Germline lookup yields CDR1 SGHTA and CDR2 FQGNSA. This CDR3 is built from 15 residues. Trimming stripped 5 bases from V and 1 base from J, with 14 bases between. CDR3 coding DNA: TGTGCCAGCAGCAACCGGGGGGGATGGAACACTGAAGCTTTCTTT. Translation: CASSNRGGWNTEAFF. Based on the CDR3 plus reference TRBV7-2 and TRBJ1-1, the full variable domain is GAGVSQSPSNKVTEKGKDVELRCDPISGHTALYWYRQSLGQGLEFLIYFQGNSAPDKSGLPSDRFSAERTGGSVSTLTIQRTQQEDSAVYLCASSNRGGWNTEAFFGQGTRLTVV.

The V gene is TRBV7-9, the J gene TRBJ1-1; weak D call: TRBD1 (5 bases). V shed 4 bases and J shed 3 bases, with 6 bases lying between them. Germline V gene data show CDR1 as SEHNR and CDR2 as FQNEAQ (reference sequence). The CDR3 covers 12 residues. The CDR3 DNA reads TGTGCCAGCAGCTGGGGGGACACTGAAGCTTTCTTT. Its translation: CASSWGDTEAFF.

The chain uses TRBV7-2 and TRBJ2-7; D is possibly TRBD2 (5 bases). CDR3 length: 14 residues. Germline V gives CDR1 SGHTA, CDR2 FQGNSA. Between the trimmed V and J ends, which lost 0 bases and 1 base, there was a span of 7 bases. This chain's CDR3 is CASSLAERSYEQYF. CDR3 in DNA: TGTGCCAGCAGCTTAGCGGAGCGGTCCTACGAGCAGTACTTC.

This chain connects TRBV4-3 to TRBJ1-5; D is undetermined. Germline values: CDR1 LGHNA, CDR2 YSLEER. There are 16 residues in the CDR3. Trimming left V 0 bases short and J 0 bases short, with 9 bases between. The CDR3 region has the DNA TGCGCCAGCAGCCAAGATCGCATAGATAGCAATCAGCCCCAGCATTTT. This gives the protein CASSQDRIDSNQPQHF.

The genes are TRBV7-3 and TRBJ2-1; TRBD1 agrees at 10 bases. CDR3 length: 16 residues. The V gene's germline CDR1 is SGHTA and CDR2 FQGTGA. Trimming removed 5 bases from V and 6 bases from J; junction bases left unmatched: 10. The CDR3 loop is CASSLGQGLTPNEQFF. The DNA of the CDR3 is TGTGCCAGCAGCCTGGGACAGGGGCTCACCCCCAATGAGCAGTTCTTC. Supplemented by reference TRBV7-3 and TRBJ2-1, the full variable domain reads GAGVSQTPSNKVTEKGKYVELRCDPISGHTALYWYRQSLGQGPEFLIYFQGTGAADDSGLPNDRFFAVRPEGSVSTLKIQRTERGDSAVYLCASSLGQGLTPNEQFFGPGTRLTVL.

This clonotype occurred many times. The rearrangement uses TRBV11-2 and TRBJ2-4, with 10 bases matching TRBD1. Germline V gene lookup returns CDR1 SGHAT and CDR2 FQNNGV. Trimming cost V 4 bases and J 8 bases; bases outside gene matches: 5. The CDR3 extends over 14 amino acids. The CDR3 DNA sequence: TGTGCCAGCAGCTGGGGACAGGGGATTGACATTCAGTACTTC. It yields the protein CASSWGQGIDIQYF.

The chain is built from TRBV11-2 and TRBJ2-7, with D hard to call. CDR3 length: 20 residues. Germline-derived CDR1 and CDR2 are SGHAT and FQNNGV. V lost 3 bases to trimming and J lost 9 bases, with 36 bases between them. CDR3 sequence (DNA): TGTGCCAGCAGCTTCGAATCGCTGATGGCGGCAGGCGGCTCCCTACGAGGGCAGTACTTC. Its translation: CASSFESLMAAGGSLRGQYF. The entire variable domain, with the rest obtained from reference TRBV11-2 and TRBJ2-7, is as follows: EAGVAQSPRYKIIEKRQSVAFWCNPISGHATLYWYQQILGQGPKLLIQFQNNGVVDDSQLPKDRFSAERLKGVDSTLKIQPAKLEDSAVYLCASSFESLMAAGGSLRGQYFGPGTRLTVT.

At least ten counts were recorded for this clonotype. V usage is TRBV29-1 and J usage is TRBJ2-1; 8 bases are shared with TRBD1. J gave up 0 bases and V 4 bases, and 8 bases lay outside the gene matches. CDR1 is SQVTM, CDR2 ANQGSEA, per germline. This CDR3 spans 16 amino acids. The CDR3 region is CSVGRAGGGSYNEQFF. In DNA, the CDR3 is TGCAGCGTTGGAAGGGCAGGGGGCGGCTCCTACAATGAGCAGTTCTTC.

The chain combines TRBV12-3 or TRBV12-4 with TRBJ1-2; the D gene is possibly TRBD1 (5 bases). This CDR3 region has 14 residues. V was shortened by 2 bases and J by 7 bases, with 14 bases between the two germline ends. In DNA form, the CDR3 reads TGTGCCAGCAGTTTAAAGGGTAGGGGAGGTGGCTACACCTTC. Translation gives CASSLKGRGGGYTF.

This rearrangement joins TRBV5-1 to TRBJ2-1, with 12 bases aligning to TRBD2. With V trimmed by 0 bases and J by 6 bases, 4 bases remained unmatched. From germline, CDR1 is SGHRS and CDR2 YFSETQ. This CDR3 has 16 residues. CDR3 sequence (DNA): TGCGCCAGCAGCTTGGCCCTAGCGGGAGGGCCCAATGAGCAGTTCTTC. It specifies CASSLALAGGPNEQFF.

This chain uses TRBV7-6 with TRBJ2-6, with D hard to call. The CDR3 is 14 amino acids. Trimming took off 5 bases at V and 4 bases at J, with 9 bases between the two ends. Germline V gene data show CDR1 as SGHVS and CDR2 as FNYEAQ. CDR3 DNA sequence: TGTGCCAGCAGCGCCCTCCCCGGGGCCAACGTCCTGACTTTC. The encoded protein is CASSALPGANVLTF.

The chain employs TRBV5-1 and TRBJ2-4; D gene unclear. With 4 bases removed from V and 6 bases from J, the gap between germline ends came to 14 bases. The CDR3 consists of 14 residues. Per the germline V gene, CDR1 is SGHRS and CDR2 is YFSETQ. The chain's CDR3 is CASSPTGPINIQYF. CDR3 bases: TGCGCCAGCAGCCCGACCGGGCCGATAAACATTCAGTACTTC.

The V and J genes are TRBV19 and TRBJ1-5; 8 nucleotides align to TRBD1. V shed 6 bases and J 4 bases; nucleotides not matched to a gene: 8. Germline loops: CDR1 LNHDA, CDR2 SQIVND (reference sequence). The CDR3 contains 15 residues. CDR3 coding DNA: TGTGCCAGTAGGGTTACAGGGGGGGGAAATCAGCCCCAGCATTTT. Encoded protein: CASRVTGGGNQPQHF.

The V and J genes are TRBV7-2 and TRBJ2-3; 11 positions match TRBD2. CDR1 is SGHTA, CDR2 FQGNSA, per germline. The J segment lost 7 bases and the V segment lost 0 bases, leaving 6 bases of the junction unmatched. The CDR3 runs 16 residues. The chain's CDR3 is CASSLASGRAQNTQYF. CDR3 nucleotides: TGTGCCAGCAGCTTAGCTAGCGGGAGGGCCCAGAATACGCAGTATTTT.

This clonotype showed up many times. V and J are TRBV28 and TRBJ2-5, with TRBD1 matching 7 bases. The V gene's germline CDR1 is MDHEN and CDR2 SYDVKM. The CDR3 contains 15 residues. V gave up 6 bases and J gave up 0 bases; unmatched junction bases: 7. CDR3 loop: CASSRPDRYQETQYF. CDR3 bases: TGTGCCAGCAGCCGCCCGGACAGGTACCAAGAGACCCAGTACTTC.

The genes are TRBV20-1 and TRBJ2-2; TRBD1 or TRBD2 may be the D gene (6 bases each). The CDR3 spans 14 residues. The germline V gene encodes CDR1 DFQATT and CDR2 SNEGSKA (reference sequence). V lost 5 bases and J 2 bases, leaving 12 bases between the germline ends. The CDR3 region is CSAQPGANTGELFF. The CDR3 DNA follows: TGCAGTGCTCAGCCGGGGGCCAACACCGGGGAGCTGTTTTTT.

There are many counts of this clonotype. The chain is built from TRBV20-1 and TRBJ2-7; D is undetermined. Trimming stripped 6 bases from V and 1 base from J, with 19 bases between. CDR1 is DFQATT and CDR2 is SNEGSKA in the germline V gene (reference sequence). The CDR3 totals 15 residues. The CDR3 spells CSARNPHPISYEQYF. CDR3 nucleotide sequence: TGCAGTGCGCGGAATCCCCATCCGATTTCCTACGAGCAGTACTTC.

This clonotype appeared many times. The chain combines TRBV7-9 with TRBJ1-2; 10 nucleotides line up with TRBD1. There are 15 residues in the CDR3. The ends lost 5 bases at V and 3 bases at J; junction bases unmatched: 6. The V gene's germline CDR1 is SEHNR and CDR2 FQNEAQ (reference sequence). The CDR3 nucleotides read TGTGCCAGCAGCAAGACAGGGGGCGTCGACTATGGCTACACCTTC. Residues: CASSKTGGVDYGYTF.

The chain joins TRBV11-2 to TRBJ2-1, with no clear D. Germline CDR1 and CDR2: SGHAT and FQNNGV. Deletions cut 0 bases from V and 10 bases from J, with 19 bases between. The CDR3 covers 16 residues. The CDR3 sequence: CASSLDGSGVRYEQFF. DNA for the CDR3: TGTGCCAGCAGCTTAGATGGCTCTGGGGTAAGGTACGAGCAGTTCTTC.

This clonotype was seen a few times. The chain is built from TRBV12-3 or TRBV12-4 and TRBJ2-5; D is undetermined. V shed 1 base and J shed 4 bases, with 13 bases lying between them. CDR3 length equals 15 residues. CDR3: CASSLGLSARETQYF. CDR3 DNA sequence: TGTGCCAGCAGTTTAGGGCTTTCGGCTAGAGAGACCCAGTACTTC.

This clonotype was seen many times. The J gene is TRBJ2-2, the V gene TRBV5-1; D remains unclear. CDR1 and CDR2 from the germline V gene are SGHRS and YFSETQ. The CDR3 extends over 13 amino acids. V lost 4 bases to trimming and J lost 2 bases, with 6 bases between them. This CDR3 reads CASSRPNTGELFF. In DNA, the CDR3 is TGCGCCAGCAGCCGACCAAACACCGGGGAGCTGTTTTTT.

There are many counts of this clonotype. The V gene is TRBV2, the J gene TRBJ2-1; perhaps TRBD2 as D (5 bases). This CDR3 comprises 12 residues. With 9 bases removed from V and 7 bases from J, the gap between germline ends came to 13 bases. In germline, CDR1 is SNHLY, CDR2 FYNNEI. This CDR3 is CASLAGSNEQFF. In nucleotides, the CDR3 is TGTGCCAGTCTAGCAGGCTCTAATGAGCAGTTCTTC.